The clone carrying this T cell receptor beta chain was seen ten or more times. The antigen remains undetermined. Production of TCR cDNA was by 5'RACE template switching, which also added a universal primer site and UMIs. Using its own MiXCR run on the 5' RACE reads, TCRdb lists one record per CDR3 protein. The sample has about 240,000 distinct CDR3 sequences, 6.9% seen once. This sample was taken from a study of T cells after yellow fever vaccination. The overall study: The authors prepared low-cell-number fractions using SMART-Seq v4 Ultra Low Input.

Germline-derived CDR1 and CDR2 are KGHSH and LQKENI. Unmatched junction bases numbered 4, after V lost 2 bases and J lost 11 bases. CDR3 length: 12 residues. General observations from the study: Weaker, the secondary response peaked sooner, at day 5 versus 15. In post-booster samples, most primary-vaccination clones reappeared (about 95% CD4, about 90% CD8).

This TCR was recovered from a man aged 25-40 years who received the YFV17D yellow fever vaccine. The chain is built from TRBV18 and TRBJ2-3; 7 bases are a match to TRBD2. Source: CD4+ T cells sorted from PBMCs, taken 15 days after the yellow fever booster vaccination. CDR3 nucleotides: TGTGCCAGCTCACCAGTGTCGGGGGGGCAGTATTTT. The encoded protein is CASSPVSGGQYF.